The TCR beta chain described here comes from a study of tumor-infiltrating lymphocytes in primary liver carcinoma. Co-extracted RNA and DNA came from roughly 20-30 mg of unsorted bulk tissue. As to this clonotype: The antigen remains undetermined.

With 5 bases removed from V and 6 bases from J, the gap between germline ends came to 14 bases. The CDR3 is 14 residues long. CDR1 SNHLY and CDR2 FYNNEI come from the germline V gene. Starting material of about 450 ng total RNA yielded TCR beta cDNA via a constant-region primer. Slightly modified ARM-PCR, run as three nested multiplex PCR rounds, produced the TCR beta libraries. TRBV1-TRBV30 forward and Cbeta reverse primers drove the first two approximately 11-cycle rounds. TCRdb recomputed calls from the multiplex PCR reads with MiXCR, one row per CDR3 protein. The sample has around 100,000 distinct CDR3 sequences, around two thirds seen once. Findings and caveats of the study: The study found a significantly higher top-250-clone fraction in tumors than in blood (p = 0.039). Only about 8-25% of top clones were detected in each of the five tumor regions.

The gene calls are TRBV2 and TRBJ2-1; unclear D gene. The clonotype originates from an older woman with primary liver carcinoma and hepatitis B virus infection. Source material: liver tumor tissue from sampling region 2. Subset indicated: tumor region T2, inferior pole. In nucleotides, the CDR3 is TGTGCCAGCAGTCCTCCGGGTCAACCCAATGAGCAGTTCTTC. It codes for CASSPPGQPNEQFF. Drawing the rest from reference TRBV2 and TRBJ2-1, the complete variable domain is EPEVTQTPSHQVTQMGQEVILRCVPISNHLYFYWYRQILGQKVEFLVSFYNNEISEKSEIFDDQFSVERPDGSNFTLKIRSTKLEDSAMYFCASSPPGQPNEQFFGPGTRLTVL.